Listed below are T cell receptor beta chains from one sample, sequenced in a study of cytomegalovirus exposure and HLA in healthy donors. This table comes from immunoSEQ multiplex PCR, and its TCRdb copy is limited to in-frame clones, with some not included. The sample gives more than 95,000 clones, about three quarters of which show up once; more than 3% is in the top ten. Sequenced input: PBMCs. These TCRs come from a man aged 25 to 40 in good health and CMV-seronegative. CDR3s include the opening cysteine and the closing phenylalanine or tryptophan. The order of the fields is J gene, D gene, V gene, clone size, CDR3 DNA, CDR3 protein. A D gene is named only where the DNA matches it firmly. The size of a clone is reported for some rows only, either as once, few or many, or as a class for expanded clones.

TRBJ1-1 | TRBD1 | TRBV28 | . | TGTGCCAGCAAGACAGGGGGAGGGAACACTGAAGCTTTCTTT | CASKTGGGNTEAFF
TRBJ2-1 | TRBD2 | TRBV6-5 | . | TGTGCCAGCAGTTACACTAGCGGGAGGCTCTATGAGCAGTTCTTC | CASSYTSGRLYEQFF
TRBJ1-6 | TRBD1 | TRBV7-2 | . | TGTGCCAGCAGTTTGACAGGGGGAAAGAATTCACCCCTCCACTTT | CASSLTGGKNSPLHF
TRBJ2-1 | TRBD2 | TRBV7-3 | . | TGTGCCAGCAGCGCCGGACTAGTCTCCTACAATGAGCAGTTCTTC | CASSAGLVSYNEQFF
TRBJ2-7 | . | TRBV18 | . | TGTGCCAGCTCACGGACCGGGACAAGGGCGAGCGAGCAGTACTTC | CASSRTGTRASEQYF
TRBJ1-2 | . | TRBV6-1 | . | TGTGCCAGCAGTGGGCAGGCGAGAGGAGGCTGTGGCTACACCTTC | CASSGQARGGCGYTF
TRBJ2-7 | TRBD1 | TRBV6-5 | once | TGTGCCAGCAGGTACAACAGACAGGGTTACGAGCAGTACTTC | CASRYNRQGYEQYF
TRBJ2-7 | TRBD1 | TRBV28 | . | TGTGCCAGCAGTTTATATGGACAGGTCCTCGAGCAGTACTTC | CASSLYGQVLEQYF
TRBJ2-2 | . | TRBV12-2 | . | TGTGCAAGTCGGGACATTTGCACCGGGGAGCTGTTTTTT | CASRDICTGELFF
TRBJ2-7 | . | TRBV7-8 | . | TGTGCCAGCAGCGGGGGGACAGCGGCCTACGAGCAGTACTTC | CASSGGTAAYEQYF
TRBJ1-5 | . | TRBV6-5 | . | TGTGCCAGCAGTAAGCTTACAGGGTTCGGCCAGCCCCAGCATTTT | CASSKLTGFGQPQHF
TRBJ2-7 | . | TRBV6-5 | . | TGTGCCAGCAGTTACTCTGGGGGGGCCGGGATCTACGAGCAGTACTTC | CASSYSGGAGIYEQYF
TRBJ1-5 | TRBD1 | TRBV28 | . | TGTGCCAGCAGGATGACAGGGGTATATAGCAATCAGCCCCAGCATTTT | CASRMTGVYSNQPQHF
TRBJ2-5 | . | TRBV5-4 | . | TGTGCCAGCAGCTTGGCGATGACAGGCCAAGAGGCCCAGTACTTC | CASSLAMTGQEAQYF
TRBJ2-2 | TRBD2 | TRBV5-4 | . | TGTGCCAGCAGCTTACGAGCGGGAAACACCGGGGAGCTGTTTTTT | CASSLRAGNTGELFF